The subject of this entry is one T cell receptor beta chain. What it recognizes is unknown. The CDR3 runs to 19 residues. In germline, CDR1 is MNHEY, CDR2 SVGEGT. This sample was included in a study of CXCR3-negative and CXCR3-positive naive CD8 T cells. Whole-study findings and limits: CXCR3-negative naive cells had less hydrophobic TRB CDR3s than did CXCR3-positive naive cells.

UMI-tagged TRB cDNA libraries were built via 5' RACE. With the 5' RACE reads reprocessed, TCRdb shows one record per CDR3 protein and no DNA. This repertoire includes 150,000 to 180,000 distinct CDR3 sequences. The sequenced material came from naive CXCR3+ CD8+ T cells from blood. The subset here: CD45RO-CCR7+CD27+CD95- naive CD8+ T cells expressing CXCR3 (TNR3+). This TCR was recovered from a human donor in good health. Some clones in this sample may be carry-over from other donors' samples. The chain joins TRBV6-2 or TRBV6-3 to TRBJ2-1; TCRdb outputs TRBD2, but without DNA this stays unchecked. This CDR3 reads CASSPPDRLAGGPYNEQFF.